The rows below give T cell receptor beta chains drawn from one sample of a study of blood T cell repertoires in COVID-19. Sequencing was performed with immunoSEQ multiplex PCR; in TCRdb, only in-frame clones are kept and a portion is missing. The sample carries 250,000 to 400,000 clones, roughly nine tenths recorded once. Specimen: peripheral blood. The receptor set was obtained from a woman aged 25 to 45 with COVID-19, enrolled during active disease. The CDR3 runs from the conserved cysteine through the conserved F or W. A D gene is named only where the DNA matches it firmly. Clone size is given for some rows only: seen once, a few or many times, or a class if the clone is expanded.

v_gene	d_gene	j_gene	abundance	CDR3nt	CDR3aa
TRBV7-2	.	TRBJ1-5	.	TGTGCCAGCAGCTTTAGACTGAGCAATCAGCCCCAGCATTTT	CASSFRLSNQPQHF
TRBV21-1	.	TRBJ1-6	.	TGTGCCAGCAGCAACGGGTCCTTTCTACCCCTCCACTTT	CASSNGSFLPLHF
TRBV6-5	.	TRBJ1-2	once	TGTGCCAGCAGTTCTTTACCCGGACAGCCCAACTATGGCTACACCTTC	CASSSLPGQPNYGYTF
TRBV27	.	TRBJ2-3	.	TGTGCCAGCAGTTTCGGAGCGGAGAAAACAGATACGCAGTATTTT	CASSFGAEKTDTQYF
TRBV7-6	TRBD2	TRBJ2-7	.	TGTGCCAGCAGCTCGGGGGGGGCCGGAGAGCAGTACTTC	CASSSGGAGEQYF
TRBV5-1	TRBD2	TRBJ2-5	few	TGCGCCAGCAGCTCGGGACTAGCGGGAGTGGACCAAGAGACCCAGTACTTC	CASSSGLAGVDQETQYF
TRBV5-8	.	TRBJ2-1	.	TGTGCCAGCAGCTTGGCCGGGGGTCCTAGCTCCTACAATGAGCAGTTCTTC	CASSLAGGPSSYNEQFF
TRBV19	TRBD2	TRBJ2-1	.	TGTGCCAGTAGTATCCTCGGCGGGGGCTACAATGAGCAGTTCTTC	CASSILGGGYNEQFF
TRBV25-1	.	TRBJ2-3	.	TGTGCCAGCAGTGTCCCGGGGGTAGCCCCTAGCACAGATACGCAGTATTTT	CASSVPGVAPSTDTQYF
TRBV10-1	.	TRBJ2-1	.	TGCGCCAGCAGTGACGGGGGCAATGAGCAGTTCTTC	CASSDGGNEQFF
TRBV30	TRBD1	TRBJ1-2	.	TGTGCCTGGAGTTCACAGGGGAGTCCCTTCTATGGCTACACCTTC	CAWSSQGSPFYGYTF
TRBV5-4	.	TRBJ2-3	.	TGTGCCAGCAGCGCTCCCGCGGCGGGACTCACAGATACGCAGTATTTT	CASSAPAAGLTDTQYF
TRBV27	.	TRBJ2-5	.	TGTGCCAGCAGTACAATTCAAGGGGTAGGAAAGACCCAGTACTTC	CASSTIQGVGKTQYF
TRBV7-9	TRBD1	TRBJ1-2	.	TGTGCCAGCAGCCCTACCGGACAGGGGGGCTATGGCTACACCTTC	CASSPTGQGGYGYTF
TRBV11-1	TRBD1	TRBJ2-3	.	TGTGCCAGCACCGGACAGGGCACAGATACGCAGTATTTT	CASTGQGTDTQYF